This TCR beta chain emerged from a study of T-cell reconstitution after alpha-beta-depleted transplantation in children. Molecular barcoding with unique molecular identifiers was used for the TCRbeta library. TCRdb processed the PCR reads anew with MiXCR; each CDR3 protein has one entry. The top ten clones hold under 3% of a sample with approximately 350,000 distinct CDR3 sequences, around a tenth of them seen once. CDR1 is SEHNR, CDR2 FQNEAQ, per germline (reference sequence). V trimming: 5 bases; J trimming: 2 bases; junction bases outside the gene matches: 1. The CDR3 runs to 14 residues. This clonotype was observed a handful of times.

This sample comprised PBMCs from the stem cell graft donor, obtained from the stem cell graft. The chain uses TRBV7-9 and TRBJ2-5; the match to TRBD2 covers 11 bases. The sequence was collected from a human donor who donated a stem cell graft to a child with acute lymphoblastic leukemia. CDR3 sequence reads: CASSGTSGQETQYF. DNA of the CDR3: TGTGCCAGCAGCGGGACTAGCGGACAAGAGACCCAGTACTTC.